Detailed here is one T cell receptor beta chain. Its antigen is unknown. No qualities accompany the bases; no much larger clone lies one base away. This sample was included in a study of cytomegalovirus exposure and HLA in healthy donors (dated by TCRdb to between 2016 and 2019). About the full investigation: The 666 repertoires of the first cohort and the 95 to 150 validation repertoires were produced on the same platform, according to a later analysis. The study aimed to test whether cataloging public T cell receptors could reveal signatures of past pathogen exposure. Along with the approximately 600-subject first cohort, a separate validation cohort of over 90 different subjects was used. To predict cytomegalovirus infection status, the study combined high-throughput TCR immunosequencing, statistical association of individual TCRs with disease status, and machine learning.

The donors belonged to the validation cohort of over a hundred subjects, which was separate from the approximately 700-subject first cohort. Spanning cysteine to phenylalanine, the CDR3 consists of 11 amino acids. Only CDR3 DNA remains: 33 bases, in frame from the first base. Trimming at the junction amounts to 8 bases on V and 3 bases on J, and the germline ends lie 10 bases apart. CDR1 and CDR2 are drawn from the germline V gene (reference sequence): DFQATT, SNEGSKA. Receptor libraries were prepared by the immunoSEQ multiplex PCR assay. In the original analysis: A statistical classification framework was developed to diagnose cytomegalovirus status using the catalog of TCR beta chain sequences. This immuneACCESS table, as held by TCRdb, lists in-frame sequences with V and J called but not all clones. Of the missing ones, under half trace to an unresolved V gene in checked studies; the others have no known cause. V and J calls and clone size are copied from that table; D and trimming were computed from the DNA. This sample gives roughly 170,000 clones in total; approximately 84% of them show up just once. The ten biggest clones cover around 2.8% of the sample.

Study-wide findings and limitations: The classifier was reported to diagnose cytomegalovirus status with high specificity and sensitivity in both the original and validation cohorts. Most TCR sequences were seen in very few donors, while some public TCRs were found in many individuals. Three of the identified cytomegalovirus-associated TCR beta chains were confirmed in vitro to be specific for cytomegalovirus antigens. Of the cluster scores, roughly 93% were above 0 in a later analysis, which found that TCRs clustered in the first cohort also tended to co-occur in the 120 or so validation repertoires. The authors suggested that the approach could potentially be generalized to other disease states and immunological phenotypes. In the study, approximately 150 TCR beta chains were listed as associated with cytomegalovirus. All 120 or so repertoires were used to score co-occurrence in the validation cohort in a later analysis, because that analysis had no HLA typing for the cohort.

This receptor was taken from a woman between 18 and 30 years old in good health and CMV-seropositive. The V and J segments used are TRBV20-1 and TRBJ1-1, with the D gene too uncertain to name. The sample taken for sequencing was PBMCs. The CDR3 loop reads CSWLGDTEAFF. In nucleotide form, the sequence is TGCAGTTGGCTGGGAGACACTGAAGCTTTCTTT.